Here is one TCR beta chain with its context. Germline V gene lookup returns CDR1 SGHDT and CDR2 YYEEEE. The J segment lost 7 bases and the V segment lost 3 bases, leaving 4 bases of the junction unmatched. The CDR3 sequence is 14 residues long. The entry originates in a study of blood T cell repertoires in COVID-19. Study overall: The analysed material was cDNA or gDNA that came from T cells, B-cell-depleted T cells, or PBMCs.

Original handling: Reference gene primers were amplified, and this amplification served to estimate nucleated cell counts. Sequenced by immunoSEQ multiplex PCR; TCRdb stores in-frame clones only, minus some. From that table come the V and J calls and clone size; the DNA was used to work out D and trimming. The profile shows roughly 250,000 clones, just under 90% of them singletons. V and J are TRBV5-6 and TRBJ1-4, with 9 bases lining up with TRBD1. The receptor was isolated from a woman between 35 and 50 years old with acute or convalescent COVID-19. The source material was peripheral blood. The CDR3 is CASSWDRASEKLFF. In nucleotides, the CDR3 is TGTGCCAGCAGCTGGGACAGGGCAAGTGAAAAACTGTTTTTT.